This T cell receptor (beta chain) was sequenced for a study of T cell changes during pregnancy in multiple sclerosis. Germline V gene lookup returns CDR1 LGHNA and CDR2 YSLEER. V shed 0 bases and J shed 3 bases, with 11 bases lying between them. The CDR3 covers 15 residues. TCRdb keeps only in-frame clones here, not all; method: immunoSEQ multiplex PCR. Among 25,000 to 35,000 clones, around nine tenths were seen once, and the ten largest hold approximately 5.9%. The rearrangement joins TRBV4-3 to TRBJ1-2, with TRBD1 as a possible D gene (5 bases). The source is a female donor with multiple sclerosis, enrolled in a pregnancy study. The input for sequencing was CD8+ T cells from peripheral blood mononuclear cells, taken before pregnancy. This chain's CDR3 is CASSQDWRGDYGYTF. DNA for the CDR3: TGCGCCAGCAGCCAAGATTGGAGGGGAGACTATGGCTACACCTTC.